This T cell receptor (beta chain) was sequenced during a study of CD8 T cells in Susac syndrome. Study observations and caveats: The study conceded that relatively few individuals underwent its TCR sequencing and HLA analysis.

As for this clonotype: Its antigen is not known.

Sequencing targeted TCR beta in T cells from blood (CD8+ and CD4+). Negative magnetic isolation gave CD8+ and CD4+ cells; FACS enriched CD8+ TEMRA. When the RNA was reverse transcribed, random hexamers were used with an input of about 0.5 to 1 ug. Amplification of TCR beta CDR3 was carried out by immunoSEQ multiplex PCR, which covered 54 Vbeta and 13 Jbeta segments. MiXCR, run by TCRdb on the immunoSEQ multiplex PCR reads, gives a single entry per CDR3 protein. The sample includes roughly 150,000 distinct CDR3 sequences, just under 97% of them seen just once. The germline V gene has CDR1 SGHAT and CDR2 FQNNGV. Trimming shortened V by 5 bases and J by 4 bases, and 21 bases separated the two germline ends. This CDR3 region has 16 residues.

This clonotype originated in a human donor with multiple sclerosis. The rearrangement uses TRBV11-2 and TRBJ2-7, with unresolved D. Material: CD8+ T cells from PBMCs. The CDR3 sequence: CASSPLTRAAHYEQYF. The CDR3 coding sequence is TGTGCCAGCAGCCCCCTGACAAGGGCAGCCCATTACGAGCAGTACTTC.